The 31 T cell receptor beta chains given below trace back to one sample, sequenced in a study of CD8 T cells in Susac syndrome. RNA was extracted with the RNeasy kit, and a quantity of roughly 0.5 to 1 ug was reverse transcribed using random hexamers. MiXCR, run by TCRdb on the immunoSEQ multiplex PCR reads, gives a single entry per CDR3 protein. Of some 120,000 distinct CDR3 sequences in the sample, about 90% were seen once. Sequencing used CD8+ T cells from PBMCs. All receptors come from a human donor in good health.

This clonotype was counted once. The chain's CDR3 is CSVGQPNTEAFF. CDR3 coding DNA: TGCAGCGTTGGGCAGCCGAACACTGAAGCTTTCTTT. This sequence joins TRBV29-1 and TRBJ1-1; D is ambiguous. The CDR3 is 12 amino acids. Germline CDR1 SQVTM, CDR2 ANQGSEA. Trimming took off 4 bases at V and 1 base at J, with 7 bases between the two ends.

The V call is TRBV20-1, the J call TRBJ2-1; weak D call: TRBD2 (5 bases). CDR3 length equals 15 residues. Per the germline V gene, CDR1 is DFQATT and CDR2 is SNEGSKA (reference sequence). V dropped 3 bases and J dropped 0 bases, with 12 bases sitting between them. CDR3 coding DNA: TGCAGTGCTAGTCCCAGTACTAGCTCCTACAATGAGCAGTTCTTC. Protein product: CSASPSTSSYNEQFF.

The V call is TRBV30, the J call TRBJ1-1; D possibly corresponds to TRBD1 (6 bases). The germline V gene encodes CDR1 GTSNPN and CDR2 SVGIG (reference sequence). The ends were cut back, 4 bases at V and 3 bases at J, with 12 bases in the middle. This CDR3 spans 13 amino acids. In nucleotides, the CDR3 is TGTGCCTGGACGAACGCAGGGGACACTGAAGCTTTCTTT. Encoded protein: CAWTNAGDTEAFF.

The chain combines TRBV12-3 or TRBV12-4 with TRBJ2-5, with 11 bases that match TRBD1. CDR3 size: 15 residues. V dropped 3 bases and J dropped 3; count of bases not matched to a gene: 3. CDR3: CASSFRTGGEETQYF. DNA of the CDR3: TGTGCCAGCAGTTTCCGGACAGGGGGCGAAGAGACCCAGTACTTC.

The CDR3: CASSYQQGEGQPQHF. In DNA, the CDR3 is TGTGCCAGCAGTTACCAACAGGGAGAGGGACAGCCCCAGCATTTT. The gene calls are TRBV6-5 and TRBJ1-5; possibly TRBD1 for D (6 bases). Germline CDR1 and CDR2: MNHEY and SVGAGI. V gave up 2 bases and J gave up 7 bases, with 15 bases separating them. The CDR3 covers 15 residues.

V usage is TRBV21-1 and J usage is TRBJ2-5. TRBV21-1 is reported as a pseudogene. The CDR3 sequence is 13 residues long. The CDR3 nucleotides read TGTGCCAGCCGTAAGTGTACCCAAGAGACCCAGTACTTC. This encodes CASRKCTQETQYF.

This chain joins TRBV7-9 and TRBJ1-1, with a possible D match to TRBD1 (5 bases). The germline V gene has CDR1 SEHNR and CDR2 FQNEAQ (reference sequence). This CDR3 contains 11 residues. V was trimmed by 8 bases and J by 5 bases, leaving 9 bases between them. The CDR3, as DNA: TGTGCCAGCGGGGCCGGTACTGAAGCTTTCTTT. Its translation: CASGAGTEAFF.

V is TRBV7-9 and J is TRBJ1-3, with 12 bases aligning to TRBD1. Unmatched junction bases numbered 11, after V lost 5 bases and J lost 3 bases. The CDR3 is 18 residues long. The germline V gene has CDR1 SEHNR and CDR2 FQNEAQ (reference sequence). CDR3 nucleotide sequence: TGTGCCAGCAGCCCGGGGGACAGGGGGCGAGTGGATGGAAACACCATATATTTT. It codes for CASSPGDRGRVDGNTIYF.

The chain has TRBV4-3 and TRBJ2-3; 10 nucleotides agree with TRBD2. Germline V gives CDR1 LGHNA, CDR2 YSLEER. This CDR3 has 18 residues. V lost 3 bases, J lost 8 bases, and 17 bases stayed unmatched. The CDR3 loop reads CASSHIGGSGGLKGTQYF. DNA of the CDR3: TGCGCCAGCAGCCATATAGGAGGTAGCGGGGGGTTGAAGGGTACGCAGTATTTT.

The genes are TRBV15 and TRBJ2-5, with 8 nucleotides matching TRBD1. Germline-derived CDR1 and CDR2 are LNHNV and YYDKDF (reference sequence). The length of the CDR3 is 16 residues. The J segment lost 4 bases and the V segment lost 0 bases, leaving 7 bases of the junction unmatched. Here the CDR3 reads CATSRDRPGGRETQYF. CDR3 coding DNA: TGTGCCACCAGCAGAGATCGGCCAGGGGGCAGAGAGACCCAGTACTTC. Using reference TRBV15 and TRBJ2-5 for the parts outside the CDR3, the full variable domain is DAMVIQNPRYQVTQFGKPVTLSCSQTLNHNVMYWYQQKSSQAPKLLFHYYDKDFNNEADTPDNFQSRRPNTSFCFLDIRSPGLGDTAMYLCATSRDRPGGRETQYFGPGTRLLVL.

The gene calls are TRBV6-1 and TRBJ1-5, with a tentative D call TRBD1 (5 bases). The CDR3 is 15 residues long. V was trimmed by 6 bases and J by 0 bases, leaving 12 bases between them. CDR1 is MNHNS and CDR2 is SASEGT in the germline V gene. The CDR3 protein is CASSRENYSNQPQHF. In DNA, the CDR3 is TGTGCCAGCAGCAGGGAAAATTATAGCAATCAGCCCCAGCATTTT.

This clonotype was picked up one time. This rearrangement joins TRBV4-1 to TRBJ2-3, with 12 bases lining up with TRBD2. This CDR3 is built from 18 residues. J lost 5 bases, V lost 0 bases, and 9 bases had no gene match. Germline CDR1 and CDR2: MGHRA and YSYEKL. CDR3 in DNA: TGCGCCAGCAGCCAAGATAATTTTGCTAGCGGGAGGGGAGATACGCAGTATTTT. This sequence encodes CASSQDNFASGRGDTQYF.

The chain couples TRBV7-8 to TRBJ2-3, with TRBD2 matching over 15 bases. V trimming: 5 bases; J trimming: 3 bases; junction bases outside the gene matches: 9. The CDR3 has 18 amino acids. Per germline, CDR1 SGHVS and CDR2 FQNEAQ. CDR3 region: CASSGEGLAGGITDTQYF. CDR3 DNA sequence: TGTGCCAGCAGCGGGGAGGGACTAGCGGGGGGTATTACAGATACGCAGTATTTT. The complete variable domain, with remaining parts taken from reference TRBV7-8 and TRBJ2-3, reads GAGVSQSPRYKVAKRGQDVALRCDPISGHVSLFWYQQALGQGPEFLTYFQNEAQLDKSGLPSDRFFAERPEGSVSTLKIQRTQQEDSAVYLCASSGEGLAGGITDTQYFGPGTRLTVL.

The gene calls are TRBV7-6 and TRBJ1-1; D is uncertain. V lost 0 bases to trimming and J lost 0 bases, with 5 bases between them. Germline CDR1 and CDR2: SGHVS and FNYEAQ. This CDR3 comprises 14 residues. CDR3: CASSLASLNTEAFF. DNA of the CDR3: TGTGCCAGCAGCTTAGCATCCTTGAACACTGAAGCTTTCTTT.

This clonotype was picked up one time. J is TRBJ1-2 and V is TRBV29-1; 7 bases are a match to TRBD1. V lost 6 bases to trimming and J lost 0 bases; unmatched junction nucleotides: 4. The CDR3 length is 13 residues. Looked up from germline, CDR1 is SQVTM and CDR2 is ANQGSEA. DNA for the CDR3: TGCAGCGTCTCCGACAGGGCTAACTATGGCTACACCTTC. This codes for CSVSDRANYGYTF.

The gene calls are TRBV30 and TRBJ2-3; 7 bases are shared with TRBD1. This CDR3 spans 14 amino acids. Trimming took 3 bases from V and 1 from J; bases not matched to a gene: 4. Germline V CDR1 and CDR2: GTSNPN, SVGIG (reference sequence). CDR3: CAWSRQGGTDTQYF. In nucleotides, the CDR3 is TGTGCCTGGAGCCGACAGGGTGGCACAGATACGCAGTATTTT.

V is TRBV20-1 and J is TRBJ1-1; D is perhaps TRBD1 (6 bases). The CDR3 sequence is 14 residues long. Trimming shortened V by 1 base and J by 4 bases, and 13 bases separated the two germline ends. Germline V gene data show CDR1 as DFQATT and CDR2 as SNEGSKA (reference sequence). The DNA of the CDR3 is TGCAGTGCTAGAGTTCAGGGGACCCCCACTGAAGCTTTCTTT. This codes for CSARVQGTPTEAFF.

The gene calls are TRBV27 and TRBJ2-3, with no clear D. Per the germline V gene, CDR1 is MNHEY and CDR2 is SMNVEV (reference sequence). This CDR3 comprises 13 residues. The V end lost 1 base, the J end lost 6 bases, and 8 bases lay between the germline ends. The chain's CDR3 is CASSLLGQDTQYF. In DNA, the CDR3 is TGTGCCAGCAGTTTATTAGGGCAGGATACGCAGTATTTT.

This clonotype appeared once. The V and J genes are TRBV1 and TRBJ1-1. TRBV1 is listed as a pseudogene. The CDR3 spans 15 residues. The CDR3 loop is CTSSQDGPREAEAFF. The DNA for the CDR3 is TGCACCAGCAGCCAAGATGGGCCGAGAGAGGCTGAAGCTTTCTTT.

This clonotype was recorded only once. This sequence joins TRBV2 and TRBJ2-7, with 7 nucleotides matching TRBD1. Germline V lookup: CDR1 SNHLY, CDR2 FYNNEI. J gave up 6 bases and V 7 bases, and 9 bases lay outside the gene matches. The CDR3 covers 13 residues. In DNA, the CDR3 is TGTGCCAGCAAGGCAGGGGGTTTTGGCGAGCAGTACTTC. Protein: CASKAGGFGEQYF.

Only a few counts were recorded for this clonotype. The chain links TRBV30 to TRBJ2-7; D not resolved. V was pared by 4 bases and J by 2 bases, with 15 bases between. The CDR3 covers 14 residues. The germline gives CDR1 GTSNPN, CDR2 SVGIG (reference sequence). The CDR3 DNA reads as TGTGCCTGGACCGCCTCTCACCAAACCTACGAGCAGTACTTC. This codes for CAWTASHQTYEQYF.

The rearrangement joins TRBV20-1 to TRBJ1-4; D remains ambiguous. Germline V gene sequence: CDR1 DFQATT, CDR2 SNEGSKA (reference sequence). CDR3 length equals 16 residues. V lost 0 bases and J lost 0, with 11 bases in between. CDR3 residues: CSARDPGGATNEKLFF. CDR3 nucleotide sequence: TGCAGTGCTAGAGATCCGGGCGGCGCAACTAATGAAAAACTGTTTTTT.

This clonotype has a single count. At one boundary the junction diverges from the germline segment, which might be a read error. The chain couples TRBV7-7 to TRBJ2-5; 9 positions match TRBD2. Germline CDR1 is SSHAT and CDR2 is FNYEAQ (reference sequence). The CDR3 spans 17 residues. The CDR3 spells CASSLGRRGGRSETQYF. CDR3 DNA: TGTGCTAGCAGCTTGGGGCGGCGGGGGGGCCGATCGGAGACCCAGTACTTC. The variable domain in full, with the rest retrieved from reference TRBV7-7 and TRBJ2-5, is GAGVSQSPRYKVTKRGQDVTLRCDPISSHATLYWYQQALGQGPEFLTYFNYEAQPDKSGLPSDRFSAERPEGSISTLTIQRTEQRDSAMYRCASSLGRRGGRSETQYFGPGTRLLVL.

The V and J genes are TRBV9 and TRBJ2-1; 7 bases line up with TRBD2. Germline CDR1 SGDLS, CDR2 YYNGEE. CDR3 size: 16 residues. The V gene end was trimmed by 3 bases and the J gene end by 4 bases; junction bases not matched to a gene: 10. CDR3 nucleotides: TGTGCCAGCAGCGCATTTGCGGGGGTGGCGTACAATGAGCAGTTCTTC. This codes for CASSAFAGVAYNEQFF.

The chain combines TRBV29-1 with TRBJ2-1; 7 nucleotides align to TRBD1. The V gene's germline CDR1 is SQVTM and CDR2 ANQGSEA. The V gene end was trimmed by 4 bases and the J gene end by 7 bases; junction bases not matched to a gene: 1. The length of the CDR3 is 11 residues. CDR3 in amino acids: CSVGQGNEQFF. In nucleotides, the CDR3 is TGCAGCGTTGGACAGGGTAATGAGCAGTTCTTC.

The CDR3 DNA sequence: TGTGCCAGCAGCTTAGAGCGATTTACGCAGTATTTT. Residues: CASSLERFTQYF. The chain links TRBV7-2 to TRBJ2-3; D not resolved. Trimming pared 1 base from V and 8 bases from J, leaving 7 bases between. The germline CDR1 and CDR2 sequences are SGHTA and FQGNSA. The CDR3 spans 12 residues.

This clonotype was detected once. This chain joins TRBV19 and TRBJ1-2; a possible D gene is TRBD1 (5 bases). Germline CDR1 is LNHDA and CDR2 is SQIVND (reference sequence). The V gene lost 7 bases and the J gene lost 4 bases, with 19 bases spanning the gap. The CDR3 contains 15 residues. CDR3 sequence (DNA): TGTGCCAGTACTACCATTGGGGGTGGTGGCTATGGCTACACCTTC. This gives the protein CASTTIGGGGYGYTF.

The rearrangement links TRBV29-1 to TRBJ2-7, with D perhaps being TRBD1 or TRBD2 (5 bases each). The length of the CDR3 is 13 residues. Germline V gene sequence: CDR1 SQVTM, CDR2 ANQGSEA. The V end lost 6 bases, the J end lost 0 bases, and 12 bases lay between the germline ends. In DNA form, the CDR3 reads TGCAGCGTGGGACGGACCAGCTCCTACGAGCAGTACTTC. Translating it yields CSVGRTSSYEQYF.

This chain connects TRBV5-4 to TRBJ2-1; 7 bases agree with TRBD1. This CDR3 is built from 15 residues. Trimming at V came to 4 bases and at J to 6 bases, leaving 10 bases not matched to a gene. Per germline, CDR1 SGHNT and CDR2 YYREEE (reference sequence). The CDR3 sequence: CASSPDRAVGNEQFF. The DNA for the CDR3 is TGTGCCAGCAGCCCAGACAGGGCAGTGGGCAATGAGCAGTTCTTC.

This clonotype came up once. The V and J genes are TRBV29-1 and TRBJ1-4; D unresolved. V gave up 4 bases and J gave up 5 bases, with 8 bases separating them. There are 12 residues in the CDR3. Per the germline V gene, CDR1 is SQVTM and CDR2 is ANQGSEA. The CDR3 sequence is CSVGRTNEKLFF. CDR3 DNA: TGCAGCGTTGGGCGGACGAATGAAAAACTGTTTTTT. Supplemented by reference TRBV29-1 and TRBJ1-4, the full variable domain reads SAVISQKPSRDICQRGTSLTIQCQVDSQVTMMFWYRQQPGQSLTLIATANQGSEATYESGFVIDKFPISRPNLTFSTLTVSNMSPEDSSIYLCSVGRTNEKLFFGSGTQLSVL.

The CDR3 DNA is TGCAGCGTTGCTTGGAGTGACGGAAACACCATATATTTT. This encodes CSVAWSDGNTIYF. This chain connects TRBV29-1 to TRBJ1-3; D gene uncertain. The CDR3 runs to 13 residues. Trimming left V 4 bases short and J 4 bases short, with 11 bases between. The germline V gene encodes CDR1 SQVTM and CDR2 ANQGSEA.